This TCR beta chain was identified during a study of T cell responses to AZD1222 COVID-19 vaccine (dated by TCRdb to 2020 to 2023). A note on the overall study: TCR sequencing was performed for 230 to 250 trial participants, of whom some 200 were given two doses of AZD1222 and approximately 25 were given two doses of MenACWY control vaccine. Trial participants were enrolled by age into 18-55, 56-69 and 70-plus year subgroups, with approximately 150, 28 and 58 TCR-sequenced participants respectively. Study-wide findings and limitations: Participants were mostly white British and included more females than males, and it was suggested by the authors that clonal diversity may have been underestimated. Vaccine-associated CD4 TCRs spanned the whole spike protein, with dominant responses in regions 160-218 and 743-854. Reportedly, almost half of the unique spike-specific TCRs recognized epitopes lying outside the regions that are mutated in the B.1.351 and B.1.1.7 variants. Because no samples from the day 14 peak response were available, repertoires could be characterized only after the peak T cell response. Conclusions about previously exposed vaccinees are limited, since just 5 to 7 AZD1222 recipients were seropositive for SARS-CoV-2 at baseline. Spike-specific TCR breadth and depth rose significantly after two AZD1222 doses compared with day 0 and with MenACWY recipients. In the small 56-69-year group, the increase in depth fell short of significance, most likely because of low power.

A word on this clone: There is no known antigen for this receptor. Base quality data are lacking; no much larger clone is found one base away.

The CDR3 regions of human TCRbeta chains were analyzed by immunosequencing. The original pipeline was this. TCRs in the repertoires were compared against a reference library of SARS-CoV-2-specific TCRs that had been generated with the MIRA antigen-specificity platform. Breadth meant the fraction of unique TCRs that were SARS-CoV-2-associated, whereas depth meant the fraction of total T cells that were SARS-CoV-2-associated. Using the MIRA data, each spike-specific TCR was assigned both to the spike region to which the TCR was reactive and to a CD4 or CD8 class. Log10-transformed breadth and depth values were compared by one-way ANOVA with Sidak's multiple comparisons tests. Entries here come from immuneACCESS through TCRdb and include only in-frame sequences with V and J called. Some clones fail to appear in such tables; in the studies checked, an unresolved V gene covers under half of the shortfall, and the cause of the remainder is unknown. V and J calls and clone size are given by that table; D and trimming were obtained from the DNA. This sample comprises some 150,000 clones, around nine tenths of them detected only once. 2.5% to 3% of the sample goes to the ten largest clones.

The meaning of the sample's time point label: baseline before first vaccination. Sample treatment or condition, as interpreted from the label and publication: meningococcal conjugate vaccine given as trial control. Vaccinee samples came from UK trials COV001 and COV002, including a single-blind randomized controlled phase 2/3 trial of AZD1222 (ChAdOx1 nCoV-19) in healthy adults. Trial participant PBMC samples were collected at day 0 and day 28 after the second dose for TCRbeta chain sequencing. This clonotype was obtained from an adult in good health. This sample comprised peripheral blood, obtained on day 0 of MenACWY control vaccination.

The DNA is as follows: TGCGCCAGCAGCTTGGAGGCAGTCGGAGACTATGGCTACACCTTC. Its translation reads: CASSLEAVGDYGYTF. The V and J segments used are TRBV5-1 and TRBJ1-2; the D gene is unclear. V loses 0 bases of germline sequence and J loses 3 bases, and the interval between the two ends is 12 bases. In the germline V gene, CDR1 corresponds to SGHRS and CDR2 to YFSETQ. Spanning cysteine to phenylalanine, the CDR3 consists of 15 amino acids. The entry retains the CDR3 DNA only, 45 bases that are in frame from base 1.